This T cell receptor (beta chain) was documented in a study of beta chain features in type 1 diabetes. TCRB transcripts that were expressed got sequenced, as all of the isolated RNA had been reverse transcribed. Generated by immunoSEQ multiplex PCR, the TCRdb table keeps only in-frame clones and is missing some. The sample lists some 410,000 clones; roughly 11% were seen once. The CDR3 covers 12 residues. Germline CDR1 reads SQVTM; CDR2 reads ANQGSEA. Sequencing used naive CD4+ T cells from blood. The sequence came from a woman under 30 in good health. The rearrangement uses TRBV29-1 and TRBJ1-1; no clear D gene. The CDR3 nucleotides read TGCAGTGGGAGGTTAGGGAACACTGAAGCTTTCTTT. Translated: CSGRLGNTEAFF.